This T cell receptor beta chain originates from a study of OX40 agonist ivuxolimab in advanced cancers. Study-wide context: Ivuxolimab doses were 0.01, 0.1, 0.3, 1.5, 3 or 10 mg/kg every 2 weeks. Antecedent anti-PD-1, anti-PD-L1 or anti-CTLA-4 therapy was permissible, with roughly 36% having received some. Study results and limitations: Average numbers of expanded clones were greater in CD8+ T cells than in CD4+. Specificity for antigen went undetermined in the expanded peripheral T cells.

Using immunoSEQ multiplex PCR, the repertoire was profiled, and TCRdb retains in-frame clones only, with some absent. The repertoire holds over 90,000 clones, with 80% to 90% as singletons. Remarks on this clone: Its target is unknown.

V lost 2 bases, J lost 8 bases, and 16 bases lay in between. The CDR3 spans 16 residues. The germline V gene has CDR1 SEHNR and CDR2 FQNEAQ (reference sequence). This sample comprised CD4+ or CD8+ T cells sorted from blood, obtained in a trial of the OX40 agonist ivuxolimab. The chain couples TRBV7-9 to TRBJ1-6, with D perhaps TRBD1 (5 bases). This TCR derives from an adult with an advanced solid tumor such as melanoma, head and neck, liver or kidney cancer. The CDR3 region is CASSLRASQGHSPLHF. CDR3 DNA sequence: TGTGCCAGCAGCTTAAGGGCGAGCCAGGGACATTCACCCCTCCACTTT.